Listed here are 25 T cell receptor beta chains from one sample, sequenced in a study of response to subunit inactivated influenza vaccine. In TCRdb, the RT-PCR reads were re-called with MiXCR into one record per CDR3 protein. The profile shows about 170,000 distinct CDR3 sequences, about an eighth of them singletons. The same specimen was also included in a second study, on T cells expressing NK-cell markers. This second study notes: Template switching by 5'RACE with UMIs generated the TCR beta cDNA.

The specimen comprised CD8+ T cells sorted from PBMCs, sampled 11 to 12 days after vaccination. Every receptor here comes from a man aged 45 to 65 who received an inactivated influenza vaccine.

This clonotype was detected only a few times. The chain combines TRBV15 with TRBJ2-1; possible D gene TRBD2, 5 bases. CDR3 length: 16 residues. The V end was cut by 1 base, the J end by 0 bases, with 10 bases between. CDR1 and CDR2 (germline): LNHNV, YYDKDF (reference sequence). The CDR3 nucleotides read TGTGCCACCAGCAGAGTGAGGGTAAGCTCCTACAATGAGCAGTTCTTC. It codes for CATSRVRVSSYNEQFF.

The chain employs TRBV2 and TRBJ2-1, with 7 bases lining up with TRBD2. V shed 2 bases and J 4 bases; nucleotides not matched to a gene: 5. The CDR3 runs to 15 residues. Germline V gene sequence: CDR1 SNHLY, CDR2 FYNNEI. The CDR3 nucleotides are TGTGCCAGCAGTGAAAGAAGTAGCGGGTACAATGAGCAGTTCTTC. Encoded protein: CASSERSSGYNEQFF.

Ten or more counts support this clonotype. The V call is TRBV3-1, the J call TRBJ2-7; D possibly corresponds to TRBD2 (5 bases). Germline CDR1 LGHDT, CDR2 YNNKEL (reference sequence). The CDR3 consists of 14 residues. V was clipped by 0 bases and J by 3 bases, with 9 bases between them. CDR3 DNA: TGTGCCAGCAGCCAAGAAAGTGGGAGCTACGAGCAGTACTTC. The encoded protein is CASSQESGSYEQYF.

This clonotype came up a few times. The rearrangement links TRBV6-5 to TRBJ2-3; 10 bases match TRBD2. CDR1 and CDR2 from the germline V gene are MNHEY and SVGAGI. The length of the CDR3 is 16 residues. Germline trimming cut 0 bases from V and 5 bases from J; bases unmatched to any gene: 5. CDR3 sequence (DNA): TGTGCCAGCAGTTACTCCGCCAGCGGGGGGGAAGATACGCAGTATTTT. This gives the protein CASSYSASGGEDTQYF.

The chain links TRBV15 to TRBJ2-1; 12 bases map to TRBD2. The V segment lost 2 bases and the J segment 5 bases; nucleotides outside the gene matches: 4. Germline V lookup: CDR1 LNHNV, CDR2 YYDKDF (reference sequence). The CDR3 spans 16 residues. As DNA, the CDR3 is TGTGCCACCAGCAGATTCGGACTAGCGGGAAACAATGAGCAGTTCTTC. This sequence encodes CATSRFGLAGNNEQFF. Combining the CDR3 with reference TRBV15 and TRBJ2-1 gives the whole variable domain DAMVIQNPRYQVTQFGKPVTLSCSQTLNHNVMYWYQQKSSQAPKLLFHYYDKDFNNEADTPDNFQSRRPNTSFCFLDIRSPGLGDTAMYLCATSRFGLAGNNEQFFGPGTRLTVL.

In this sample, this clonotype turned up a few times. The CDR3 protein is CASSLKQGSEQYF. Written as DNA, the CDR3 is TGTGCCAGCAGCCTTAAACAGGGTTCCGAGCAGTACTTC. This chain connects TRBV13 to TRBJ2-7, with D perhaps TRBD1 (6 bases). The CDR3 spans 13 residues. Trimming took off 5 bases at V and 6 bases at J, with 14 bases between the two ends. Germline CDR1 PRHDT, CDR2 FYEKMQ (reference sequence).

This clonotype was observed at least ten times. The chain carries TRBV29-1 and TRBJ2-3; possible D gene TRBD2, 6 bases. Looked up from germline, CDR1 is SQVTM and CDR2 is ANQGSEA. The V end was cut by 6 bases, the J end by 7 bases, with 20 bases between. The CDR3 is 14 residues long. CDR3 coding DNA: TGCAGCGTCCCTACGGGATCAGGGAGGTATACGCAGTATTTT. This sequence encodes CSVPTGSGRYTQYF.

The J gene is TRBJ2-1, the V gene TRBV12-3 or TRBV12-4; 7 positions match TRBD2. V gave up 7 bases and J gave up 4 bases; unmatched junction bases: 7. This CDR3 has 14 residues. The CDR3: CASILSGNYNEQFF. Written as DNA, the CDR3 is TGTGCCAGCATCCTAAGCGGGAATTACAATGAGCAGTTCTTC.

This CDR3 reads CASSSTETYEQYF. The CDR3 bases are TGTGCCAGCTCATCTACAGAAACCTACGAGCAGTACTTC. The chain is built from TRBV18 and TRBJ2-7, with D uncertain. The CDR3 runs 13 residues. Germline CDR1 is KGHSH and CDR2 is LQKENI. V lost 5 bases, J lost 2 bases, and 10 bases lay in between.

Ten or more counts support this clonotype. V is TRBV15 and J is TRBJ2-7; no definite D call. The CDR3 runs to 14 residues. Trimming took 2 bases from V and 3 from J, leaving 11 bases between them. CDR1 and CDR2 (germline): LNHNV, YYDKDF (reference sequence). The CDR3 protein is CATSRPDLGYEQYF. As DNA, the CDR3 is TGTGCCACCAGCAGACCAGATTTGGGCTACGAGCAGTACTTC.

The chain combines TRBV24-1 with TRBJ1-1; D unclear. V lost 9 bases and J lost 3, with 31 bases in between. Germline V gene lookup returns CDR1 KGHDR and CDR2 SFDVKD. This CDR3 comprises 19 residues. The CDR3 is CATQTTIDGSLAEDTEAFF. CDR3 in DNA: TGTGCCACCCAAACGACAATAGACGGTTCTCTAGCGGAGGACACTGAAGCTTTCTTT.

This clonotype came up a few times. The J gene is TRBJ2-7, the V gene TRBV7-2, with 8 bases that match TRBD2. Trimming removed 5 bases from V and 0 bases from J; junction bases left unmatched: 6. Germline V lookup: CDR1 SGHTA, CDR2 FQGNSA. The CDR3 loop spans 15 amino acids. The CDR3 sequence: CASSLGGGFSYEQYF. The CDR3, as DNA: TGTGCCAGCAGCCTCGGGGGGGGCTTCTCCTACGAGCAGTACTTC. Supplemented by reference TRBV7-2 and TRBJ2-7, the full variable domain reads GAGVSQSPSNKVTEKGKDVELRCDPISGHTALYWYRQSLGQGLEFLIYFQGNSAPDKSGLPSDRFSAERTGGSVSTLTIQRTQQEDSAVYLCASSLGGGFSYEQYFGPGTRLTVT.

This rearrangement joins TRBV29-1 to TRBJ2-6; TRBD2 matches at 8 bases. Germline assignment: CDR1 SQVTM and CDR2 ANQGSEA. CDR3 size: 16 residues. V lost 5 bases, J lost 0 bases, and 6 bases stayed unmatched. DNA of the CDR3: TGCAGCGTTCGCGGGAGGCCAAGCTCTGGGGCCAACGTCCTGACTTTC. Residues: CSVRGRPSSGANVLTF.

This clonotype was counted between two and nine times. CDR3 DNA: TGTGCCACCAGTGATTTGAACTATAATGAGCAGTTCTTC. It codes for CATSDLNYNEQFF. The chain has TRBV24-1 and TRBJ2-1; no definite D call. Trimming cost V 0 bases and J 7 bases, with 6 bases left between them. The CDR3 loop spans 13 amino acids. Germline assignment: CDR1 KGHDR and CDR2 SFDVKD.

This clonotype was counted a few times. The chain couples TRBV12-3 or TRBV12-4 to TRBJ2-7; D may correspond to TRBD1 or TRBD2 (5 bases each). CDR3 size: 15 residues. Deletions cut 6 bases from V and 2 bases from J, with 17 bases between. CDR3 sequence: CASSAPGDGPYEQYF. The CDR3 nucleotides read TGTGCCAGCAGCGCGCCCGGGGACGGGCCCTACGAGCAGTACTTC.

This rearrangement joins TRBV6-2 or TRBV6-3 to TRBJ2-2; 9 bases match TRBD2. V was clipped by 3 bases and J by 7 bases; unmatched bases: 9. Germline CDR1 reads MNHEY; CDR2 reads SVGEGT. The CDR3 consists of 16 residues. As DNA, the CDR3 is TGTGCCAGCAGTTATTGGCTAGCGGGACTGAACGGGGAGCTGTTTTTT. Its protein is CASSYWLAGLNGELFF.

This clonotype has only a few counts. This sequence joins TRBV7-9 and TRBJ2-1; D ambiguous. Germline-derived CDR1 and CDR2 are SEHNR and FQNEAQ (reference sequence). The CDR3 length is 12 residues. V lost 8 bases and J lost 7, with 12 bases in between. Here the CDR3 reads CASQAGWNEQFF. DNA for the CDR3: TGTGCCAGCCAAGCAGGCTGGAATGAGCAGTTCTTC.

This clonotype turned up a few times. The V call is TRBV30, the J call TRBJ1-3; possibly TRBD1 for D (5 bases). CDR3 length equals 15 residues. Per the germline V gene, CDR1 is GTSNPN and CDR2 is SVGIG (reference sequence). V lost 0 bases and J lost 4, with 13 bases in between. The CDR3 spells CAWSVLRGDGNTIYF. DNA for the CDR3: TGTGCCTGGAGTGTACTCAGAGGGGACGGAAACACCATATATTTT.

This clonotype was seen a few times. The V call is TRBV20-1, the J call TRBJ2-7, with a tentative D call TRBD2 (6 bases). V lost 0 bases to trimming and J lost 2 bases, with 14 bases between them. This CDR3 has 15 residues. CDR1 and CDR2 from the germline V gene are DFQATT and SNEGSKA (reference sequence). The CDR3 sequence: CSARDRASATYEQYF. The CDR3 bases are TGCAGTGCTAGAGATCGGGCTAGCGCGACCTACGAGCAGTACTTC.

V gene TRBV16 combines with J gene TRBJ1-1, with D unclear. Trimming took 2 bases from V and 4 from J, leaving 5 bases between them. The CDR3 consists of 12 residues. Germline CDR1 is KGHSY and CDR2 is FQNENV. The chain's CDR3 is CASSQDPTEAFF. CDR3 nucleotide sequence: TGTGCCAGCAGCCAAGACCCCACTGAAGCTTTCTTT.

The chain is built from TRBV9 and TRBJ2-2, with D maybe TRBD2 (5 bases). Per the germline V gene, CDR1 is SGDLS and CDR2 is YYNGEE. The V end lost 4 bases, the J end lost 7 bases, and 8 bases lay between the germline ends. The CDR3 totals 12 residues. CDR3 sequence (DNA): TGTGCCAGCAGCCCCGGGGTCGGGGAGCTGTTTTTT. Encoded protein: CASSPGVGELFF. Together with reference TRBV9 and TRBJ2-2, the CDR3 gives the full variable domain: DSGVTQTPKHLITATGQRVTLRCSPRSGDLSVYWYQQSLDQGLQFLIQYYNGEERAKGNILERFSAQQFPDLHSELNLSSLELGDSALYFCASSPGVGELFFGEGSRLTVL.

V gene TRBV11-1 combines with J gene TRBJ2-2, with 10 bases matching TRBD1. Germline lookup yields CDR1 SGHAT and CDR2 FQDESV (reference sequence). V shed 3 bases and J 7 bases; nucleotides not matched to a gene: 14. This CDR3 spans 18 amino acids. The CDR3 region is CASSFDNPGQGFGGELFF. CDR3 nucleotides: TGTGCCAGCAGCTTTGACAACCCGGGACAGGGGTTCGGCGGGGAGCTGTTTTTT.

The sample holds a few counts of this clonotype. V usage is TRBV14 and J usage is TRBJ2-7, with 9 bases lining up with TRBD1. The CDR3 sequence is 14 residues long. Germline values: CDR1 SGHDN, CDR2 FVKESK. Losses at the gene ends were 4 bases for V and 3 bases for J; bases not matched to a gene: 4. CDR3 region: CASSRTGQGYEQYF. The CDR3 coding sequence is TGTGCCAGCAGCCGAACGGGACAGGGCTACGAGCAGTACTTC.

This clonotype was picked up a small number of times. V gene TRBV13 combines with J gene TRBJ2-7, with 9 bases fitting TRBD2. This CDR3 comprises 15 residues. CDR1 and CDR2 (germline): PRHDT, FYEKMQ (reference sequence). The junction had 6 bases not matched to a gene; V was cut back by 4 bases and J by 2 bases. The CDR3 loop is CASSSGLAHPYEQYF. The CDR3 nucleotides read TGTGCCAGCAGCTCCGGACTAGCGCACCCCTACGAGCAGTACTTC.

The gene calls are TRBV7-9 and TRBJ1-6; no firm D call. CDR3 length: 12 residues. Germline CDR1 reads SEHNR; CDR2 reads FQNEAQ (reference sequence). V shed 0 bases and J shed 8 bases, with 2 bases lying between them. DNA of the CDR3: TGTGCCAGCAGCTTAGCTGATTCACCCCTCCACTTT. The encoded protein is CASSLADSPLHF. The full variable domain, rest sourced from reference TRBV7-9 and TRBJ1-6, is DTGVSQNPRHKITKRGQNVTFRCDPISEHNRLYWYRQTLGQGPEFLTYFQNEAQLEKSRLLSDRFSAERPKGSFSTLEIQRTEQGDSAMYLCASSLADSPLHFGNGTRLTVT.